This T cell receptor beta chain was found in a study of cytomegalovirus exposure and HLA in healthy donors. Study-level findings and limits: Most TCR sequences were seen very rarely across donors, but some public TCRs occurred in many. The productive fraction for most TCR beta V segments was about 87% or about 30% in an earlier analysis. DRB1 showed the most TCR associations and HLA-C the fewest in a later analysis, as rates varied by HLA locus. Using the classifier, cytomegalovirus status was reportedly diagnosed with high specificity and sensitivity.

The study ran its PCR with 60 Vbeta and 13 Jbeta primers. Assay used: immunoSEQ multiplex PCR; TCRdb lists only in-frame clones, some missing. The sample has 130,000 to 150,000 clones, 75% to 80% seen once. As regards this clone: Its antigen is not known.

Germline CDR1 reads MGHDK; CDR2 reads SYGVNS. The CDR3 has 15 amino acids. V was trimmed by 6 bases and J by 8 bases, leaving 19 bases between them. The TCR comes from a woman aged 25-40 years in good health and CMV-seronegative. The gene calls are TRBV25-1 and TRBJ1-4, with TRBD1 as a possible D gene (5 bases). Source material: PBMCs. The CDR3 sequence: CASSRLGGGEEKLFF. DNA for the CDR3: TGTGCCAGCAGCCGCCTGGGGGGAGGGGAGGAAAAACTGTTTTTT.